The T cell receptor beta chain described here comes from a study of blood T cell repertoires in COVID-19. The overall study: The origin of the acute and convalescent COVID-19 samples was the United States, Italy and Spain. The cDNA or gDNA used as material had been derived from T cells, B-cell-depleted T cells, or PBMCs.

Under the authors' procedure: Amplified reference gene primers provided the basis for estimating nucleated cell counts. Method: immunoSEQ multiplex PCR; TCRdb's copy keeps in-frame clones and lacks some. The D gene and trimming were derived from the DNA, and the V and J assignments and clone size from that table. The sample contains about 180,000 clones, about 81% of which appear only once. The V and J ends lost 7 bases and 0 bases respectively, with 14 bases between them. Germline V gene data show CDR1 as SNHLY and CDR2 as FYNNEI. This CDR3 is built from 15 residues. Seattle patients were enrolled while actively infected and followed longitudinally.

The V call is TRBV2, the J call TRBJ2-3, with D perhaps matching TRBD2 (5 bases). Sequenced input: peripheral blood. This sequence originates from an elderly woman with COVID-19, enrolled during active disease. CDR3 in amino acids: CASIGLASSTDTQYF. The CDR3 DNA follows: TGTGCCAGCATAGGTCTAGCCTCAAGCACAGATACGCAGTATTTT.